This TCR beta chain appears in the sequencing data of a study of blood T cell repertoires in COVID-19. The data were produced by immunoSEQ multiplex PCR, yet TCRdb's version contains in-frame clones alone and is incomplete. The sample records 130,000 to 150,000 clones, roughly 77% being singletons. Enrollment of patients from Seattle took place during active infection, with longitudinal follow-up. Sequenced: peripheral blood. This clonotype was obtained from a woman in her sixties or seventies with COVID-19, enrolled during active disease.

The CDR3 nucleotides are TGTGCCAGCAGCGGGGGGCTTACAGATACGCAGTATTTT. Amino acids: CASSGGLTDTQYF. The J gene is TRBJ2-3, the V gene TRBV2; D is perhaps TRBD2 (7 bases). The length of the CDR3 is 13 residues. Trimming took off 6 bases at V and 3 bases at J, with 10 bases between the two ends. Germline V CDR1 and CDR2: SNHLY, FYNNEI. The variable domain in full, completed from reference TRBV2 and TRBJ2-3, reads EPEVTQTPSHQVTQMGQEVILRCVPISNHLYFYWYRQILGQKVEFLVSFYNNEISEKSEIFDDQFSVERPDGSNFTLKIRSTKLEDSAMYFCASSGGLTDTQYFGPGTRLTVL.